The subject of this entry is one T cell receptor (beta chain). What it recognizes is unknown. V was pared by 4 bases and J by 4 bases, with 7 bases of the junction left unmatched. The CDR3 sequence is 15 residues long. The donors, healthy Caucasians from Russia, were aged about 6 to 95. This record belongs to a study of blood T cells in healthy people across ages. A sample-barcoded 5' primer and a J-beta primer mix were used in a second PCR of about 7 to 12 cycles. Each of the cDNA molecules was tagged by a template-switch adaptor with 12 random nucleotides. One entry per CDR3 protein results from TCRdb running MiXCR on the 5' RACE reads. The table lists 700,000 or so distinct CDR3 sequences, over 40% of them singletons. Study-wide results and caveats: Roughly linearly, TCR beta diversity per million T cells fell as age increased. Versus aged donors, long-lived donors had higher diversity and more naive CD4+ cells.

The receptor was derived from a man of 80 years or more in good health. The rearrangement joins TRBV12-3 or TRBV12-4 to TRBJ1-1; 9 bases are a match to TRBD1. Source material: blood. The CDR3 sequence: CASSSYRDRATEAFF. Written as DNA, the CDR3 is TGTGCCAGCAGTTCCTACCGGGACAGGGCCACTGAAGCTTTCTTT.